This T cell receptor (beta chain) came from a study of neurological immune-mediated disorders. This clonotype showed up many times. TCRdb called the 5' RACE reads again in MiXCR, with one record for every CDR3 protein. The top ten clones hold approximately 7.9% of a sample with roughly 20,000 distinct CDR3 sequences, 15% to 20% of them seen once. This sequence originates from a woman aged 18-29 years with multiple sclerosis. Sequencing was done on a sample of CD8+ T cells from blood.

The CDR3 loop reads CASSEGTGGNEQFF. The CDR3 nucleotides read TGTGCCAGCAGTGAGGGTACCGGGGGCAATGAGCAGTTCTTC. The rearrangement uses TRBV6-4 and TRBJ2-1, with D possibly TRBD2 on 6 matching bases. Germline CDR1 and CDR2: MRHNA and SNTAGT. This CDR3 region has 14 residues. Trimming removed 3 bases from V and 6 bases from J, with 12 bases in between.